These 16 T cell receptor beta chains share one sample of origin, sequenced in a study of shared clonotypes between healthy human individuals. Data came from immunoSEQ multiplex PCR; TCRdb stores just in-frame clones and leaves some out. The sample yields around 1.4 million clones, 98% seen once. Input material: naive CD4+ T cells sorted from blood. The subset: CD45RA+ positively selected. The receptors shown here come from a man aged 25-45 years in good health.

A remark on this clone: The sample has other DNA sequences that encode this CDR3 too. The rearrangement uses TRBV29-1 and TRBJ2-7; 8 bases align to TRBD1. V trimming: 4 bases; J trimming: 3 bases; junction bases outside the gene matches: 2. From germline, CDR1 is SQVTM and CDR2 ANQGSEA. This CDR3 has 12 amino acids. The CDR3 bases are TGCAGCGTTGGACAGGGGATCTACGAGCAGTACTTC. Protein product: CSVGQGIYEQYF.

V usage is TRBV9 and J usage is TRBJ1-2, with D possibly being TRBD1 (6 bases). The germline V gene has CDR1 SGDLS and CDR2 YYNGEE. Trimming shortened V by 3 bases and J by 1 base, and 10 bases separated the two germline ends. The CDR3 is made up of 14 amino acids. CDR3 nucleotide sequence: TGTGCCAGCAGCGGTTGGACAGATAACTATGGCTACACCTTC. Encoded protein: CASSGWTDNYGYTF.

The chain joins TRBV25-1 to TRBJ2-5, with D perhaps given as TRBD1 or TRBD2 (5 bases each). CDR1 and CDR2 (germline): MGHDK, SYGVNS. This CDR3 has 15 amino acids. The V end lost 5 bases, the J end lost 4 bases, and 17 bases lay between the germline ends. The CDR3: CASSKNTGPTETQYF. CDR3 DNA: TGTGCCAGCAGTAAAAATACGGGGCCCACAGAGACCCAGTACTTC.

This clone was seen just once. The chain links TRBV2 to TRBJ1-2, with a possible D match to TRBD1 (5 bases). This CDR3 contains 13 residues. Germline CDR1 reads SNHLY; CDR2 reads FYNNEI. V lost 6 bases and J lost 3, with 11 bases in between. The CDR3 here is CASRGREDYGYTF. The DNA for the CDR3 is TGTGCCAGCAGGGGACGGGAGGACTATGGCTACACCTTC.

This clone has a single count. This chain uses TRBV11-2 with TRBJ1-2, with 8 bases lining up with TRBD1. V lost 4 bases, J lost 7 bases, and 8 bases stayed unmatched. Per germline, CDR1 SGHAT and CDR2 FQNNGV. The CDR3 spans 14 residues. CDR3 nucleotide sequence: TGTGCCAGCAGCTCGATTCAGGGGGCGCTTGGCTACACCTTC. Translation gives CASSSIQGALGYTF.

V is TRBV6-5 and J is TRBJ1-5; D not certain. CDR3 length: 14 residues. Germline V gene lookup returns CDR1 MNHEY and CDR2 SVGAGI. Trimming pared 5 bases from V and 0 bases from J, leaving 8 bases between. CDR3: CASSPRNSNQPQHF. The CDR3 DNA is TGTGCCAGCAGTCCACGGAATAGCAATCAGCCCCAGCATTTT.

This chain links TRBV27 with TRBJ1-1; no reliable D call. The CDR3 is 16 amino acids. Germline-derived CDR1 and CDR2 are MNHEY and SMNVEV (reference sequence). V gave up 5 bases and J gave up 0 bases, with 16 bases separating them. The CDR3 loop reads CASSPQTVAMNTEAFF. The CDR3 nucleotides read TGTGCCAGCAGTCCACAGACGGTCGCTATGAACACTGAAGCTTTCTTT.

The chain recombines TRBV19 with TRBJ2-7; D is ambiguous. The germline gives CDR1 LNHDA, CDR2 SQIVND (reference sequence). There are 15 residues in the CDR3. With 2 bases removed from V and 4 bases from J, the gap between germline ends came to 15 bases. CDR3 nucleotides: TGTGCCAGTAGTATAAAGGTTTTCCGAGGATACGAGCAGTACTTC. Its translation: CASSIKVFRGYEQYF.

The J gene is TRBJ1-2, the V gene TRBV28; D call uncertain. This CDR3 has 15 amino acids. The germline V and J ends were trimmed by 7 bases and 8 bases, with 23 bases remaining between them. Germline loops: CDR1 MDHEN, CDR2 SYDVKM. CDR3 DNA: TGTGCCAGCACAAAAGTAGCTCCCCCGGATAACGGCTACACCTTC. Protein product: CASTKVAPPDNGYTF.

The chain employs TRBV29-1 and TRBJ2-7; 11 bases agree with TRBD2. J lost 1 base, V lost 5 bases, and 4 bases had no gene match. This CDR3 region has 14 residues. CDR1 is SQVTM and CDR2 is ANQGSEA in the germline V gene. For the CDR3, the DNA is TGCAGCGTTAGGACTAGCGGGCCATCCTACGAGCAGTACTTC. As protein: CSVRTSGPSYEQYF.

Here the CDR3 reads CASRTSARTDTQYF. The DNA for the CDR3 is TGCGCCAGCAGGACTAGCGCCCGCACAGATACGCAGTATTTT. V and J are TRBV5-1 and TRBJ2-3, with 8 bases fitting TRBD2. CDR1 and CDR2 from the germline V gene are SGHRS and YFSETQ. The CDR3 totals 14 residues. The trim removed 5 bases at V and 1 base at J, leaving 3 bases unmatched.

CDR3 nucleotides: TGCGCCAGCAGCCATTTTGGACTAGCGGGAGGGCCTTACGAGCAGTACTTC. Translating gives CASSHFGLAGGPYEQYF. The chain combines TRBV23-1 with TRBJ2-7, with 15 bases that match TRBD2. TRBV23-1 counts as an open reading frame of uncertain function. With 6 bases clipped from V and 4 bases from J, the junction kept 10 bases outside the gene matches. The CDR3 consists of 17 residues.

J is TRBJ2-3 and V is TRBV7-9, with TRBD2 matching over 8 bases. In germline, CDR1 is SEHNR, CDR2 FQNEAQ (reference sequence). V lost 5 bases to trimming and J lost 2 bases; unmatched junction nucleotides: 9. The CDR3 is 16 residues long. The CDR3 nucleotides are TGTGCCAGCAGCCCCTATCGGGGGGGCAACACAGATACGCAGTATTTT. Amino acids: CASSPYRGGNTDTQYF.

The chain carries TRBV10-3 and TRBJ2-7; TRBD1 matches at 8 bases. The CDR3 covers 13 residues. J was trimmed by 0 bases and V by 8 bases; bases with no gene match: 3. Germline assignment: CDR1 ENHRY and CDR2 SYGVKD. CDR3: CAILDRASYEQYF. CDR3 nucleotides: TGTGCCATCCTGGACAGGGCCTCCTACGAGCAGTACTTC.

The chain is built from TRBV11-2 and TRBJ2-1; D is perhaps TRBD2 (6 bases). The germline V and J ends were trimmed by 1 base and 1 base, with 14 bases remaining between them. CDR1 and CDR2 from the germline V gene are SGHAT and FQNNGV. This CDR3 has 17 residues. CDR3 DNA sequence: TGTGCCAGCAGCTTAGTACGCGGAGGAGGGTCCTACAATGAGCAGTTCTTC. Encoded protein: CASSLVRGGGSYNEQFF.

The chain uses TRBV9 and TRBJ2-5; unclear D gene. CDR1 and CDR2 from the germline V gene are SGDLS and YYNGEE. This CDR3 region has 13 residues. V lost 4 bases and J 4 bases, leaving 11 bases between the germline ends. The DNA for the CDR3 is TGTGCCAGCAGCCCGTTGGGCCGAGAGACCCAGTACTTC. Its protein is CASSPLGRETQYF. The entire variable domain, with the rest obtained from reference TRBV9 and TRBJ2-5, is as follows: DSGVTQTPKHLITATGQRVTLRCSPRSGDLSVYWYQQSLDQGLQFLIQYYNGEERAKGNILERFSAQQFPDLHSELNLSSLELGDSALYFCASSPLGRETQYFGPGTRLLVL.